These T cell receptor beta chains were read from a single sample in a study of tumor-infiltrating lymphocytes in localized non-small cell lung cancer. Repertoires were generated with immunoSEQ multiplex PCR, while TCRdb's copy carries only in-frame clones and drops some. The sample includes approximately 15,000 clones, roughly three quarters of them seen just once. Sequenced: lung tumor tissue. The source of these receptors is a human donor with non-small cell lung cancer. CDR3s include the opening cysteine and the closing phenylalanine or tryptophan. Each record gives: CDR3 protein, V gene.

CDR3aa: CASSRMGGSNYGYTF; v_gene: TRBV7-8
CDR3aa: CASSFLYSNQPQHF; v_gene: TRBV7-2
CDR3aa: CASSRGTNEKLFF; v_gene: TRBV7-9
CDR3aa: CASSYSKATTNEKLFF; v_gene: TRBV6-5
CDR3aa: CASSERDPLAKNIQYF; v_gene: TRBV10-2
CDR3aa: CASSSTDRGSLGAFF; v_gene: TRBV7-9
CDR3aa: CASSWGTGSGNTIYF; v_gene: TRBV5-4
CDR3aa: CASSESRMYNEQFF; v_gene: TRBV10-1
CDR3aa: CASSQVRYDEAFF; v_gene: TRBV14
CDR3aa: CATSSGANTGELFF; v_gene: TRBV10-1
CDR3aa: CASSPTGRSYEQYF; v_gene: TRBV7-8
CDR3aa: CASRPPGRSTGELFF; v_gene: TRBV6-1
CDR3aa: CASSGRTPGPLQETQYF; v_gene: TRBV4-2
CDR3aa: CAISDHNREYTGELFF; v_gene: TRBV10-3
CDR3aa: CASSRGPEQYF; v_gene: TRBV7-2
CDR3aa: CASSVQADNYGYTF; v_gene: TRBV7-2
CDR3aa: CASSQGRQATGNEKLFF; v_gene: TRBV4-1
CDR3aa: CASSLYGTGHAFF; v_gene: TRBV27
CDR3aa: CASRRPGVYGYTF; v_gene: TRBV6-6
CDR3aa: CASSQDPAGAVDEKLFF; v_gene: TRBV4-3
CDR3aa: CASTRRQAEQHF; v_gene: TRBV28
CDR3aa: CASSLAGSGANVLTF; v_gene: TRBV7-8
CDR3aa: CASSLVSLQPQHF; v_gene: TRBV28
CDR3aa: CASSTGQLRGDTQYF; v_gene: TRBV7-2
CDR3aa: CASSQRLAGGRGDTQYF; v_gene: TRBV5-4
CDR3aa: CASSLLAGSYNEQFF; v_gene: TRBV5-8
CDR3aa: CASSLGGVINQPQHF; v_gene: TRBV28
CDR3aa: CASSSGELRLAGETQYF; v_gene: TRBV5-6
CDR3aa: CASSQDVVWGTDTQYF; v_gene: TRBV4-3
CDR3aa: CASSLGGEQFF; v_gene: TRBV11-3
CDR3aa: CASSELGPGQPQHF; v_gene: TRBV6-1
CDR3aa: CASSLAGYGTGELFF; v_gene: TRBV7-2
CDR3aa: CAISESVPGEQYF; v_gene: TRBV10-3
CDR3aa: CASSSGTSGRAVRELFF; v_gene: TRBV7-9
CDR3aa: CSVEGLAGGFPRVDEQFF; v_gene: TRBV29-1